The rows below give T cell receptor beta chains drawn from one sample of a study of blood T cell repertoires in COVID-19. The method was immunoSEQ multiplex PCR; TCRdb's version includes in-frame clones alone and lacks a portion of them. Altogether 130,000 or so clones are present, 80% to 90% being singletons, with the ten largest covering 2% to 3%. The sequencing sample was made of PBMCs or T cells enriched from blood (not recorded which). The source of these receptors is a man aged 35-49 years with acute COVID-19. Each CDR3 is given with its conserved first and last residue. D genes are given only for firm matches. Some rows have no size entry. The others give once, few or many, or a class for an expanded clone.

clone_size	v_call	d_call	j_call	cdr3_aa	cdr3_nt
NA	TRBV7-9	TRBD1	TRBJ1-1	CASSPGGSDTEAFF	TGTGCCAGCAGCCCAGGGGGCTCGGACACTGAAGCTTTCTTT
NA	TRBV5-6	NA	TRBJ1-4	CASSLVPGGDEKLFF	TGTGCCAGCAGCTTGGTGCCAGGCGGGGATGAAAAACTGTTTTTT
NA	TRBV9	NA	TRBJ1-5	CASSPGTYPWPQHF	TGTGCCAGCAGCCCAGGGACTTACCCATGGCCCCAGCATTTT
few	TRBV6-5	TRBD2	TRBJ2-7	CASRVLAGAYEQYF	TGTGCCAGCAGGGTTTTAGCGGGAGCCTACGAGCAGTACTTC
NA	TRBV29-1	NA	TRBJ1-5	CSVRIQGINQPQHF	TGCAGCGTCCGTATACAGGGAATCAATCAGCCCCAGCATTTT
NA	TRBV7-2	NA	TRBJ2-1	CASSLEGGSYNEQFF	TGTGCCAGCAGCTTAGAGGGAGGATCCTACAATGAGCAGTTCTTC
NA	TRBV19	NA	TRBJ2-4	CASRRDIAKNIQYF	TGTGCCAGTAGGCGGGATATAGCCAAAAACATTCAGTACTTC
NA	TRBV5-1	TRBD1	TRBJ1-4	CASSLPEDRGQDTNEKLFF	TGCGCCAGCAGCTTGCCCGAGGACAGGGGGCAGGATACTAATGAAAAACTGTTTTTT
NA	TRBV9	NA	TRBJ2-1	CASSPRPGSGPDNEQFF	TGTGCCAGCAGCCCCCGCCCCGGGAGCGGACCTGACAATGAGCAGTTCTTC
NA	TRBV3-1/TRBV3-2	TRBD2	TRBJ2-7	CASSQAGGLDEQYF	TGTGCCAGCAGCCAGGCGGGGGGGCTGGACGAGCAGTACTTC
NA	TRBV18	NA	TRBJ1-4	CASSLRMFRATNEKLFF	TGTGCCAGCTCACTTCGGATGTTCAGGGCCACTAATGAAAAACTGTTTTTT
few	TRBV7-7	NA	TRBJ2-7	CASSLNRESSYEQYF	TGTGCTAGCAGTCTTAACAGGGAGAGCTCCTACGAGCAGTACTTC
once	TRBV28	NA	TRBJ2-7	CASSKQEPYEQYF	TGTGCCAGCAGTAAACAGGAGCCCTACGAGCAGTACTTC
NA	TRBV15	NA	TRBJ1-2	CATTPGHRYGYTF	TGTGCCACAACTCCGGGACACCGCTATGGCTACACCTTC
NA	TRBV14	TRBD1	TRBJ2-3	CASSHLTGFRDTQYF	TGTGCCAGCAGCCATTTGACAGGGTTCCGGGATACGCAGTATTTT